Presented here are 9 T cell receptor beta chains from one specimen sequenced in a study of regulatory T cells in long-lasting Graves disease. CDR3 regions were amplified by Arm-PCR using iRepertoire HTBI primers to build TCR beta libraries. TCRdb re-derived calls from the multiplex PCR reads in MiXCR, one entry per CDR3 protein. The repertoire includes approximately 490,000 distinct CDR3 sequences, around 16% of them detected once, and roughly an eighth sits in the top ten. As for time point: newly diagnosed GD, antithyroid drugs for less than 3 months. Following extraction of RNA from PBMCs, that RNA was used to make the TCR library. The same data also went into a second study, on T cells in Graves' hyperthyroidism and ophthalmopathy.

Material: peripheral blood mononuclear cells (PBMCs), obtained at new diagnosis, from a patient treated with antithyroid drugs. The receptors here all came from a man in his forties with Graves disease.

This clonotype appeared many times. The chain recombines TRBV11-2 with TRBJ1-4; 7 bases match TRBD1. Germline loops: CDR1 SGHAT, CDR2 FQNNGV. The CDR3 extends over 14 amino acids. V was pared by 5 bases and J by 5 bases, with 5 bases of the junction left unmatched. The CDR3 spells CASSLQGRNEKLFF. CDR3 bases: TGTGCCAGCAGCCTACAGGGGAGGAATGAAAAACTGTTTTTT.

On this clonotype itself: A much bigger clone sits one base away, suggesting this may be a read error. The chain combines TRBV2 with TRBJ1-4; D gene ambiguous. V shed 1 base and J shed 8 bases, with 11 bases lying between them. The CDR3 totals 14 residues. Germline V gene data show CDR1 as SNHLY and CDR2 as FYNNEI. In DNA, the CDR3 is TGTGCCAGCAGTGAAGAGGGCGCGAGGGAAAAACTGTTTTTT. Protein product: CASSEEGAREKLFF.

This clonotype was picked up many times. For the CDR3, the DNA is TGTGCCAGCAGCCCTACTGGGGGGACAGCATTAAACTATGGCTACACCTTC. This gives the protein CASSPTGGTALNYGYTF. V and J are TRBV11-3 and TRBJ1-2; 7 nucleotides line up with TRBD1. Germline V gene sequence: CDR1 SGHNT, CDR2 YENEEA. V gave up 5 bases and J gave up 2 bases; unmatched junction bases: 14. The CDR3 runs 17 residues.

Concerning this clonotype: This may come from a read error, since a much larger clone is one base off. The chain joins TRBV7-9 to TRBJ2-1, with 8 bases that match TRBD1. The CDR3 length is 17 residues. Germline V gene sequence: CDR1 SEHNR, CDR2 FQNEAQ (reference sequence). The CDR3 nucleotides read TGTACCAGCTCTCGTGGGTGGACAGGGAGCTCCTACAATGAGCAGTTCTTC. As protein: CTSSRGWTGSSYNEQFF.

This clonotype appeared many times. This sequence joins TRBV2 and TRBJ2-1, with 8 bases aligning to TRBD2. V lost 6 bases to trimming and J lost 5 bases; unmatched junction nucleotides: 9. The CDR3 totals 15 residues. Germline V gene sequence: CDR1 SNHLY, CDR2 FYNNEI. CDR3 in amino acids: CASSDTRSGNNEQFF. The CDR3 bases are TGTGCCAGCAGCGATACACGTAGCGGGAACAATGAGCAGTTCTTC.

This clonotype was found many times. The J gene is TRBJ2-1, the V gene TRBV11-3; TRBD2 matches 11 bases. The J segment lost 9 bases and the V segment lost 4 bases, leaving 5 bases of the junction unmatched. From germline, CDR1 is SGHNT and CDR2 YENEEA. The CDR3 consists of 14 residues. The CDR3 DNA is TGTGCCAGCAGCTCGGCTAGCGGGAGGATTGAGCAGTTCTTC. This codes for CASSSASGRIEQFF.

The chain uses TRBV30 and TRBJ2-3, with 7 bases lining up with TRBD1. The V gene's germline CDR1 is GTSNPN and CDR2 SVGIG (reference sequence). The length of the CDR3 is 11 residues. The CDR3 nucleotides are TGTGCACAGGGGAACACAGATACGCAGTATTTT. Encoded protein: CAQGNTDTQYF.

This clonotype was seen more than once but under ten times. This chain uses TRBV14 with TRBJ2-3; D may match TRBD1 or TRBD2 (5 bases each). Trimming took 0 bases from V and 5 from J, leaving 9 bases between them. This CDR3 is 14 amino acids long. Germline V gene data show CDR1 as SGHDN and CDR2 as FVKESK. CDR3 sequence: CASSQDGGGDTQYF. In nucleotides, the CDR3 is TGTGCCAGCAGCCAAGATGGGGGTGGAGATACGCAGTATTTT.

The J gene is TRBJ2-3, the V gene TRBV27, with 14 positions matching TRBD2. Germline V CDR1 and CDR2: MNHEY, SMNVEV (reference sequence). V was pared by 10 bases and J by 9 bases, with 6 bases of the junction left unmatched. The CDR3 is made up of 13 amino acids. CDR3 nucleotide sequence: TGTGCCACCGGGACTAGCGGGAGAGAGACGCAGTATTTT. It codes for CATGTSGRETQYF.